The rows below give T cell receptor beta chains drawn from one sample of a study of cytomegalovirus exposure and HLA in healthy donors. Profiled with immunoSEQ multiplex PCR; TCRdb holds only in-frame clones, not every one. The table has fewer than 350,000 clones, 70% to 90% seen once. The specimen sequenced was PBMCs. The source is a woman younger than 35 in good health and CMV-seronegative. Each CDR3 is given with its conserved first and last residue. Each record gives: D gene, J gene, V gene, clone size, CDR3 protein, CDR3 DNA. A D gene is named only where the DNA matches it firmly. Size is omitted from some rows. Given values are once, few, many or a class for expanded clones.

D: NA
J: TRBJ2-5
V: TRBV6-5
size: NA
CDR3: CASSYNWETQYF
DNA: TGTGCCAGCAGCTATAACTGGGAGACCCAGTACTTC

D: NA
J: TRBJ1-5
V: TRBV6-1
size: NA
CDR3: CASSATQAGPSNQPQHF
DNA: TGTGCCAGCAGTGCAACTCAGGCAGGGCCTAGCAATCAGCCCCAGCATTTT

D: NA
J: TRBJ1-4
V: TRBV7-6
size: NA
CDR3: CASSVLAGGSGNEKLFF
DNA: TGTGCCAGCAGCGTATTGGCGGGGGGGTCGGGAAATGAAAAACTGTTTTTT

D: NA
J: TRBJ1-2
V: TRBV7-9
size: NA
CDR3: CASSLGTENYGYTF
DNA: TGTGCCAGCAGCTTAGGGACAGAGAACTATGGCTACACCTTC

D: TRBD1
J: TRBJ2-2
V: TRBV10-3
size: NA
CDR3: CASMDRGQGGELFF
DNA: TGTGCCAGCATGGACAGGGGGCAGGGCGGGGAGCTGTTTTTT

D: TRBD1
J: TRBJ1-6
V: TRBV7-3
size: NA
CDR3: CASSLTGGQLNNSPLHF
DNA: TGTGCCAGCAGCTTAACAGGGGGACAGTTAAATAATTCACCCCTCCACTTT

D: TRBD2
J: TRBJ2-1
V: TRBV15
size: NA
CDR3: CATSRVRAGGEQFF
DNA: TGTGCCACCAGCAGAGTAAGAGCGGGGGGCGAGCAGTTCTTC

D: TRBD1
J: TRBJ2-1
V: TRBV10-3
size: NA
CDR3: CAISAGGEQFF
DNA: TGTGCCATCAGTGCAGGGGGTGAGCAGTTCTTC

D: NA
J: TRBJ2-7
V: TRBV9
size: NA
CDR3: CASSVGGGGGSYEQYF
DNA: TGTGCCAGCAGCGTAGGTGGAGGGGGAGGGTCCTACGAGCAGTACTTC

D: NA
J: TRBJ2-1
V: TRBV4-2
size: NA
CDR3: CASSHQVGGPGNEQFF
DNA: TGTGCCAGCAGCCATCAAGTGGGGGGGCCCGGCAATGAGCAGTTCTTC

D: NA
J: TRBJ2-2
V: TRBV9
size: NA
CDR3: CASSVATNTGELFF
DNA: TGTGCCAGCAGCGTAGCCACGAACACCGGGGAGCTGTTTTTT

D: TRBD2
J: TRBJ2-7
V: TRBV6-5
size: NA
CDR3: CASRAGPYEQYF
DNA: TGTGCCAGCAGAGCGGGACCCTACGAGCAGTACTTC

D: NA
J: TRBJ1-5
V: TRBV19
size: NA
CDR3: CASSIEGNQPQHF
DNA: TGTGCCAGTAGTATCGAGGGAAATCAGCCCCAGCATTTT

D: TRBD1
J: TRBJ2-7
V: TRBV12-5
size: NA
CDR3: CASGPEKGQGIIYEQYF
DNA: TGTGCTAGTGGTCCCGAAAAGGGACAGGGGATAATCTACGAGCAGTACTTC

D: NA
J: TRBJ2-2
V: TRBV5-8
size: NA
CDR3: CASSPGEDTGELFF
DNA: TGTGCCAGCAGCCCAGGGGAAGACACCGGGGAGCTGTTTTTT

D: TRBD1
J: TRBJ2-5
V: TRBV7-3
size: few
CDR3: CASSLTGGIRETQYF
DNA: TGTGCCAGCAGCTTGACAGGGGGTATTCGGGAGACCCAGTACTTC

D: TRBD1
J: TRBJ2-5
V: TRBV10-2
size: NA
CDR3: CASSPGQGDETQYF
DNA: TGCGCCAGCAGCCCCGGACAGGGGGATGAGACCCAGTACTTC

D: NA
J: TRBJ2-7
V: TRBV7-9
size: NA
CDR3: CSSSPSGEQYF
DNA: TGTTCCAGCAGCCCCTCGGGCGAGCAGTACTTC

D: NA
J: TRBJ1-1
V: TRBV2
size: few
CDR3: CASSDLRGGGTEAFF
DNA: TGTGCCAGCAGTGATCTCAGGGGCGGGGGCACTGAAGCTTTCTTT

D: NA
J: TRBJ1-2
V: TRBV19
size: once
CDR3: CASSGLRYGYTF
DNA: TGTGCCAGTAGCGGCTTGAGGTATGGCTACACCTTC

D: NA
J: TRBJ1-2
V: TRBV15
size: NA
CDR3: CATSRDNRYGYTF
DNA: TGTGCCACCAGCAGGGACAACCGCTATGGCTACACCTTC

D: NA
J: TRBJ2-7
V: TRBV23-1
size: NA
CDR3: CASSQSSPRAYEQYF
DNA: TGCGCCAGCAGTCAATCGTCCCCCAGGGCCTACGAGCAGTACTTC

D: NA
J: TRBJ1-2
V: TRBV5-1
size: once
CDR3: CASSPGGAAGYTF
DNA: TGCGCCAGCAGCCCGGGAGGGGCTGCTGGCTACACCTTC

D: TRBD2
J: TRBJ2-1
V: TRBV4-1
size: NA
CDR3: CASSQPRLGTSKNEQFF
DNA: TGCGCCAGCAGCCAACCCCGACTTGGGACTAGTAAGAATGAGCAGTTCTTC

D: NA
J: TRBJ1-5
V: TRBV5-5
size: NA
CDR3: CASSRTVLLNQPQHF
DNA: TGTGCCAGCAGCCGTACAGTACTCCTCAATCAGCCCCAGCATTTT

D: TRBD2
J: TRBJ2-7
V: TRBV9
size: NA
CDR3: CASSTRGDLSSYEQYF
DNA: TGTGCCAGCAGCACTCGGGGGGACTTGAGCTCCTACGAGCAGTACTTC

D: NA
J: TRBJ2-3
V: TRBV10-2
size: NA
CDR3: CASSELNTQYF
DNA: TGCGCCAGCAGTGAGTTAAATACGCAGTATTTT

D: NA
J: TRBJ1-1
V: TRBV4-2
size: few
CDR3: CASSQGAQGPPSYEAFF
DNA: TGTGCCAGCAGCCAAGGGGCACAGGGCCCCCCTTCATATGAAGCTTTCTTT

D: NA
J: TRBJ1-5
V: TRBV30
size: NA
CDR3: CAWSRGGQPQHF
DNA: TGTGCCTGGAGCAGGGGAGGGCAGCCCCAGCATTTT

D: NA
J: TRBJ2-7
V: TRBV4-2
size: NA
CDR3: CASSQEGAASYEQYF
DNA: TGTGCCAGCAGCCAAGAGGGGGCAGCATCCTACGAGCAGTACTTC

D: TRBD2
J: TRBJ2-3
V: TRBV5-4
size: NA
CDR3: CASSSIAGGADTQYF
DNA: TGTGCCAGCAGCTCTATAGCGGGGGGGGCAGATACGCAGTATTTT

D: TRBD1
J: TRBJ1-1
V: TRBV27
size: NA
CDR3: CASSPLDRANTEAFF
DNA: TGTGCCAGCAGTCCCCTCGACAGGGCGAACACTGAAGCTTTCTTT

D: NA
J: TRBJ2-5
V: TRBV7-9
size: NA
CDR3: CASSLGWAVSFQETQYF
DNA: TGTGCCAGCAGCTTAGGGTGGGCAGTATCCTTTCAAGAGACCCAGTACTTC

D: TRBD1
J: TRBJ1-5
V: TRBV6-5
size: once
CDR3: CASSRYRGRDQPQHF
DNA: TGTGCCAGCAGTAGATACAGGGGACGGGATCAGCCCCAGCATTTT

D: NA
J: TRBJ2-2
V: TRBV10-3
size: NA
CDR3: CAILLHTPANTGELFF
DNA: TGTGCCATCCTACTACATACTCCCGCGAACACCGGGGAGCTGTTTTTT

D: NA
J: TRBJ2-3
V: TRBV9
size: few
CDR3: CASSSLAPLGTQYF
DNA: TGTGCCAGCAGCTCCCTAGCGCCCCTCGGGACGCAGTATTTT

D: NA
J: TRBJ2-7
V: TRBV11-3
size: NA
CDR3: CASSLGRTEASEQYF
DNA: TGTGCCAGCAGCTTAGGGAGGACCGAGGCTAGCGAGCAGTACTTC

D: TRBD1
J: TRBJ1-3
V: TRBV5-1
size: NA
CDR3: CASSRGTDSGNTIYF
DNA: TGCGCCAGCAGCCGAGGGACAGACTCTGGAAACACCATATATTTT